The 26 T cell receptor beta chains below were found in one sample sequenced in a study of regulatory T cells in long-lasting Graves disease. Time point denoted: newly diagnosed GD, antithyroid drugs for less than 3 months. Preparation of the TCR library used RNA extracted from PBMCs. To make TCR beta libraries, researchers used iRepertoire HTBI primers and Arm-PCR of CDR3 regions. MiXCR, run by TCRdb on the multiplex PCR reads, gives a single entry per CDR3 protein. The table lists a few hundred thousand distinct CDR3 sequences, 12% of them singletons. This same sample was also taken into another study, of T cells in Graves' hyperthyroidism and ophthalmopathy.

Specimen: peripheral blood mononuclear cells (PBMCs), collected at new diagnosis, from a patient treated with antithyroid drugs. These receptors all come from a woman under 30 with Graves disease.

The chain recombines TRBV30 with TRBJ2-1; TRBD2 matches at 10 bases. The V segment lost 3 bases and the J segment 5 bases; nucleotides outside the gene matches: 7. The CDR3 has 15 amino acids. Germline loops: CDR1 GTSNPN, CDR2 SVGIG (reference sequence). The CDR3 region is CAWSVLAGSHNEQFF. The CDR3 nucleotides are TGTGCCTGGAGCGTACTAGCGGGATCCCACAATGAGCAGTTCTTC.

The CDR3 loop reads CSARDGFRVNTEAFF. The CDR3, as DNA: TGCAGTGCTAGAGACGGTTTCAGGGTGAACACTGAAGCTTTCTTT. The chain employs TRBV20-1 and TRBJ1-1; tentatively, D is TRBD1 (5 bases). Trimming cost V 0 bases and J 0 bases, with 11 bases left between them. Germline V CDR1 and CDR2: DFQATT, SNEGSKA (reference sequence). The CDR3 is 15 residues long.

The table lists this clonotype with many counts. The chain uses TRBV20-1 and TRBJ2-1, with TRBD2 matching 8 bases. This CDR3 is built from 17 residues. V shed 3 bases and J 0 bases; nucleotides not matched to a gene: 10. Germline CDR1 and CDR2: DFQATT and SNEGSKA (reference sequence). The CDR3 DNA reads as TGCAGTGCTAGTGCCAGCGGGGGAACGAGCTCCTACAATGAGCAGTTCTTC. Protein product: CSASASGGTSSYNEQFF.

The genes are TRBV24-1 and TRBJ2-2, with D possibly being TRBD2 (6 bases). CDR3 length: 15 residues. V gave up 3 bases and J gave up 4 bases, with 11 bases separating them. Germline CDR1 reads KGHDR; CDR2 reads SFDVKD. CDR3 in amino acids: CATSDPGSLTGELFF. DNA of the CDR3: TGTGCCACCAGTGATCCCGGGAGCCTCACCGGGGAGCTGTTTTTT.

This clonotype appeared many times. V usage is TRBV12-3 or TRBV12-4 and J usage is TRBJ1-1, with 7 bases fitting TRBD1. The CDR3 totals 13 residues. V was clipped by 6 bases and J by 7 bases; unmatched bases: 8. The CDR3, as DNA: TGTGCCAGCAGACTGACAGGGTTGGGTGAAGCTTTCTTT. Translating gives CASRLTGLGEAFF.

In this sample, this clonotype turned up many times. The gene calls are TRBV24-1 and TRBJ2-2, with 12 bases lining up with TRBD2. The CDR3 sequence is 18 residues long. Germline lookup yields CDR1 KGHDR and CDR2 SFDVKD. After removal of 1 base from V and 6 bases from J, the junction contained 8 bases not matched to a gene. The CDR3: CATSDLTSGRNIAGELFF. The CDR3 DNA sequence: TGTGCCACCAGTGATTTAACTAGCGGGAGGAATATTGCCGGGGAGCTGTTTTTT.

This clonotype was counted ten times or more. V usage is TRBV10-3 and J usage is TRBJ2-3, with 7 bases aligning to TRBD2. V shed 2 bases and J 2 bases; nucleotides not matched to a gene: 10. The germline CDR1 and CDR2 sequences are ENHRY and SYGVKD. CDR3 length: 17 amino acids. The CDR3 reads CAISEGFTGGYTDTQYF. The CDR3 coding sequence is TGTGCCATCAGTGAGGGCTTTACGGGAGGTTACACAGATACGCAGTATTTT.

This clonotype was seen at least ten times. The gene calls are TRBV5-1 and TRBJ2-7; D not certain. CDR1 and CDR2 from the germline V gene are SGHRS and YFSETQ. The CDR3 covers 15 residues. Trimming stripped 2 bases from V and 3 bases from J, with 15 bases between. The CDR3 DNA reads TGCGCCAGCAGCTTCAGGTATCCCCCGGACTACGAGCAGTACTTC. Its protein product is CASSFRYPPDYEQYF.

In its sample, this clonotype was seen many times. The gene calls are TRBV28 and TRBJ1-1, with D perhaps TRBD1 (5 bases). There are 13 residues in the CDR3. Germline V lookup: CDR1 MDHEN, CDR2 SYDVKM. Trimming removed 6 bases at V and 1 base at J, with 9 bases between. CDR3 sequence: CASRPGGNTEAFF. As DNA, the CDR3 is TGTGCCAGCAGGCCCGGGGGGAACACTGAAGCTTTCTTT. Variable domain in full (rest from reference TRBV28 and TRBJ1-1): DVKVTQSSRYLVKRTGEKVFLECVQDMDHENMFWYRQDPGLGLRLIYFSYDVKMKEKGDIPEGYSVSREKKERFSLILESASTNQTSMYLCASRPGGNTEAFFGQGTRLTVV.

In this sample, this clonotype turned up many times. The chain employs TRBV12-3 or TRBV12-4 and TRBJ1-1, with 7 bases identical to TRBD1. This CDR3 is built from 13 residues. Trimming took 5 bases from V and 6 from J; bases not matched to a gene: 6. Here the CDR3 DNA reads TGTGCCAGCAGTCCCGGGACAGTCGCTGAAGCTTTCTTT. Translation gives CASSPGTVAEAFF.

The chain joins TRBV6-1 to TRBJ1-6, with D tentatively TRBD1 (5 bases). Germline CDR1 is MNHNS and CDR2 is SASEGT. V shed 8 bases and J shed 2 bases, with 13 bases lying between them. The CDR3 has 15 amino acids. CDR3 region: CASGWGQTYNSPLHF. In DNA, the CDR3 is TGTGCCAGCGGGTGGGGCCAGACCTATAATTCACCCCTCCACTTT.

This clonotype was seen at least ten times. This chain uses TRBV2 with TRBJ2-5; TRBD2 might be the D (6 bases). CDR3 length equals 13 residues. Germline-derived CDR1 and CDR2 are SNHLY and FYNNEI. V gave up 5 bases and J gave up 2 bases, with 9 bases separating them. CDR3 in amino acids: CASSRDLQETQYF. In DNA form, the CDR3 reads TGTGCCAGCAGTCGGGACTTACAAGAGACCCAGTACTTC. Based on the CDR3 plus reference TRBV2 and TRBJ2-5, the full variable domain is EPEVTQTPSHQVTQMGQEVILRCVPISNHLYFYWYRQILGQKVEFLVSFYNNEISEKSEIFDDQFSVERPDGSNFTLKIRSTKLEDSAMYFCASSRDLQETQYFGPGTRLLVL.

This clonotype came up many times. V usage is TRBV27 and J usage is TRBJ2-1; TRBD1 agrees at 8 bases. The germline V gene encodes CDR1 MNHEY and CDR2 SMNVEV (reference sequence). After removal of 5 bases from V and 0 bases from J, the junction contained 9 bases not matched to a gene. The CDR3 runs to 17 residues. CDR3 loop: CASSPRTGSVSYNEQFF. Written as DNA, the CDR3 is TGTGCCAGCAGTCCTCGGACAGGGAGCGTCTCCTACAATGAGCAGTTCTTC.

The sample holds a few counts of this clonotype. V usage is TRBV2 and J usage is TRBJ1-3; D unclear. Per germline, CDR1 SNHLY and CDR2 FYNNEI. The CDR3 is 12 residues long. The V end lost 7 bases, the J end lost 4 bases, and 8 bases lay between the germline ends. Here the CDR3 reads CASTPKGNTIYF. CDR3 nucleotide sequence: TGTGCCAGCACCCCGAAAGGAAACACCATATATTTT.

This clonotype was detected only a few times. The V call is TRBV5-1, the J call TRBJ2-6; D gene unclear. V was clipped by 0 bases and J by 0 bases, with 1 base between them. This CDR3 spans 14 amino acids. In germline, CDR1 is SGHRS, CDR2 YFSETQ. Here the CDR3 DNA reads TGCGCCAGCAGCTTGGCCTCTGGGGCCAACGTCCTGACTTTC. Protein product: CASSLASGANVLTF.

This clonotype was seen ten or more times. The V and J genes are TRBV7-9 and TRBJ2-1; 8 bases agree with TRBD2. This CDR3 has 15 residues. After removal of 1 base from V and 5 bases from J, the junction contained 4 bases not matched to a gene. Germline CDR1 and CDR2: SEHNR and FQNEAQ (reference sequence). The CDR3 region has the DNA TGTGCCAGCAGCTTAGTACTAGCGGCAAACAATGAGCAGTTCTTC. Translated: CASSLVLAANNEQFF.

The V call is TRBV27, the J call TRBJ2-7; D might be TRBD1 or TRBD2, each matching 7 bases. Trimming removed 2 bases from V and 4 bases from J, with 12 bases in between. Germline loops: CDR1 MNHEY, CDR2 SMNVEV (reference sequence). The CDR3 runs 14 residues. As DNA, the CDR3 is TGTGCCAGCAGTTTAGGCAGGGGGGGGTACGAGCAGTACTTC. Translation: CASSLGRGGYEQYF.

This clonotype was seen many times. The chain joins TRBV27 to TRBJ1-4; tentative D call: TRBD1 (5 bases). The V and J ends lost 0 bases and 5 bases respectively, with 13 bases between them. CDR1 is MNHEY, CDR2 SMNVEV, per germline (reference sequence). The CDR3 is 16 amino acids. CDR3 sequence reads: CASSLSNRQGNEKLFF. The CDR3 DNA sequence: TGTGCCAGCAGTTTATCTAACCGGCAGGGAAATGAAAAACTGTTTTTT.

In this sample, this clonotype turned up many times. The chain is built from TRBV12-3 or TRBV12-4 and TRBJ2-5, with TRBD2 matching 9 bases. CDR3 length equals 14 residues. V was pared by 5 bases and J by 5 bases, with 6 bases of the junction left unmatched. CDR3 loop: CASSSIAGVETQYF. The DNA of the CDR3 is TGTGCCAGCAGTAGTATAGCGGGAGTGGAGACCCAGTACTTC.

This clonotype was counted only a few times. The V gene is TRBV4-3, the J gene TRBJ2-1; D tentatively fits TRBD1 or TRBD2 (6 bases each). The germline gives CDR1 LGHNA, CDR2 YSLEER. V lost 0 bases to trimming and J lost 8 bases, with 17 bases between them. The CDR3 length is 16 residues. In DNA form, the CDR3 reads TGCGCCAGCAGCCAAGATACCAAAGGGGGGCTCTATGAGCAGTTCTTC. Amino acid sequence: CASSQDTKGGLYEQFF.

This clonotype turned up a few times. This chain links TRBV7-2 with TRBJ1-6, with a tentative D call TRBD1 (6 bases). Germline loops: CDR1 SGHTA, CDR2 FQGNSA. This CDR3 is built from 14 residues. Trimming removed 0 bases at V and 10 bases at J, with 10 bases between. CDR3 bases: TGTGCCAGCAGCTTAGCTGGGGGCAGGTCACCCCTCCACTTT. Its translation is CASSLAGGRSPLHF.

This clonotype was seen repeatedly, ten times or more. CDR3 protein: CAISGDNQPQHF. The DNA of the CDR3 is TGTGCCATCAGTGGAGACAATCAGCCCCAGCATTTT. The V gene is TRBV10-3, the J gene TRBJ1-5; no firm D call. CDR3 length: 12 amino acids. Trimming shortened V by 4 bases and J by 3 bases, and 4 bases separated the two germline ends. CDR1 is ENHRY, CDR2 SYGVKD, per germline.

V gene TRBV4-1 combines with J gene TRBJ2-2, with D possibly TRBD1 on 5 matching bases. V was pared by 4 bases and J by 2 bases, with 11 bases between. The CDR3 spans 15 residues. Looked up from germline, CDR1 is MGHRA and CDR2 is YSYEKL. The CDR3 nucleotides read TGCGCCAGCAGCCTACGCGACAGCAACACCGGGGAGCTGTTTTTT. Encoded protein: CASSLRDSNTGELFF.

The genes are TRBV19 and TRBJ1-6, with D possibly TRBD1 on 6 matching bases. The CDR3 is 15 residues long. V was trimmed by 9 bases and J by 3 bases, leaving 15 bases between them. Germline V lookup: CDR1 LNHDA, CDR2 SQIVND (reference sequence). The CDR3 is CASSDWGLYNSPLHF. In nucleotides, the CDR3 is TGTGCCAGCTCAGATTGGGGGCTCTATAATTCACCCCTCCACTTT.

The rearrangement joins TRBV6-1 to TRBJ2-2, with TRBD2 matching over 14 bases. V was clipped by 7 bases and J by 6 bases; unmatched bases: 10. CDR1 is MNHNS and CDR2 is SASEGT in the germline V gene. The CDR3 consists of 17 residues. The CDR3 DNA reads TGTGCCAGCACCTTCCATCGACTAGCGGGAGGGCCCGGGGAGCTGTTTTTT. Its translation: CASTFHRLAGGPGELFF.

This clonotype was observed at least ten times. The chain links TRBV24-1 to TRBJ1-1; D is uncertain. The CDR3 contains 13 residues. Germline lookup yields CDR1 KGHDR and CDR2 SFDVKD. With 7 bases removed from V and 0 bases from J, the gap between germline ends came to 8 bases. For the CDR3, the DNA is TGTGCCACCAGAGACCGGGTGAACACTGAAGCTTTCTTT. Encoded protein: CATRDRVNTEAFF.